In this sample, the clone carrying this T cell receptor beta chain turned up once. The CDR3 length is 16 residues. V was pared by 3 bases and J by 10 bases, with 23 bases between. Germline-derived CDR1 and CDR2 are WNHNN and SYGVQD (reference sequence). The assay was immunoSEQ multiplex PCR, and TCRdb's table has in-frame clones only and misses some. The sample shows some 80,000 clones, about 90% of them seen only once. This entry belongs to a study of control samples from healthy donors and cancer patients. This chain links TRBV10-1 with TRBJ2-3, with D maybe TRBD2 (6 bases). The TCR originated in an older woman with head and neck cancer. The specimen sequenced was PBMCs. DNA of the CDR3: TGCGCCAGCAGTGAAGTCGGGGGAGGCGGGGTAAGGTCGCAGTATTTT. This sequence encodes CASSEVGGGGVRSQYF.